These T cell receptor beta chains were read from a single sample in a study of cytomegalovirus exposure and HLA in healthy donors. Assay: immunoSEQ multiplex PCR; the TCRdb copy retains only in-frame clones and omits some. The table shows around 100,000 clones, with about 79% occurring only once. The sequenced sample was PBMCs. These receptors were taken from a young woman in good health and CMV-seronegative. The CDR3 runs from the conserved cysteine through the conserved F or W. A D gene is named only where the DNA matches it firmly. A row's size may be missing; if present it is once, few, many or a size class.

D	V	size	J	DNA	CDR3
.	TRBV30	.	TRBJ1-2	TGTGCCTGGAGTCCGAACAGCTTAATAAACTATGGCTACACCTTC	CAWSPNSLINYGYTF
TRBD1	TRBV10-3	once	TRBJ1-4	TGTGCCATCAGTGGGACAGGGACGCTAGAAAAACTGTTTTTT	CAISGTGTLEKLFF
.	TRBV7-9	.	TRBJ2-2	TGTGCCAGCAGCCCCGGGGAGACCGGGGAGCTGTTTTTT	CASSPGETGELFF
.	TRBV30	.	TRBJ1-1	TGTGCCTGGAGTGTCCGGGTAGGCACTGAAGCTTTCTTT	CAWSVRVGTEAFF
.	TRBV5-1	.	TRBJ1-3	TGCGCCAGCAGCTTGTTAACGGGGATCTCTGGAAACACCATATATTTT	CASSLLTGISGNTIYF
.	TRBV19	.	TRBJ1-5	TGTGCCAGTAGTATATCGTCTCTCGAGCAGCCCCAGCATTTT	CASSISSLEQPQHF
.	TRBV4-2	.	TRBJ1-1	TGTGCCAGCAGCCACCCGGGACAGAACACTGAAGCTTTCTTT	CASSHPGQNTEAFF
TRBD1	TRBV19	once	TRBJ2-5	TGTGCCAGTAGTAGAAGAGCAATTGGTGACAGGGGGTTTAGGGGCCAGTACTTC	CASSRRAIGDRGFRGQYF
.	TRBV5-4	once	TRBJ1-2	TGTGCCAGCAGCTTGGGAGGGATCCCCGGTTATGGCTACACCTTC	CASSLGGIPGYGYTF
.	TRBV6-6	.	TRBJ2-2	TGTGCCAGCAGTAAACAGGAAACCGGGGAGCTGTTTTTT	CASSKQETGELFF
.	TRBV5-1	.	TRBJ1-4	TGCGCCAGCAGAGGTGGGGGGGGCCATGAAAAACTGTTTTTT	CASRGGGGHEKLFF
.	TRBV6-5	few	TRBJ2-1	TGTGCCAGCAGTTACTCGGACAGCAACAATGAGCAGTTCTTC	CASSYSDSNNEQFF
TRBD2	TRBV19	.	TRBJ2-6	TGTGCCAGTAGTACGGTGGGGGGGGACTCTGGGGCCAACGTCCTGACTTTC	CASSTVGGDSGANVLTF
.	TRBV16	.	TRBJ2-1	TGTGCCAGCAGCCAATCGGGGAGGAAGAAGGCCAATGAGCAGTTCTTC	CASSQSGRKKANEQFF
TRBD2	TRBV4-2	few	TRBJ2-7	TGTGCCAGCAGCCAAGAGAGTAGCGGGAGTTGGGAGCAGTACTTC	CASSQESSGSWEQYF
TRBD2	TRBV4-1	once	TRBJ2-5	TGCGCCAGCAGCCAGGATGTAAGACTAGCGGGAGAGCAGTACTTC	CASSQDVRLAGEQYF
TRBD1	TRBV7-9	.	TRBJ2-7	TGTGCCAGCAGCCCCCAAGGGGACAGCCTCTACGAGCAGTACTTC	CASSPQGDSLYEQYF
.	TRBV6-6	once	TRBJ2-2	TGTGCCAGCAGGGGAGACACCGGGGAGCTGTTTTTT	CASRGDTGELFF
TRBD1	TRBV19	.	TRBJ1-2	TGTGCCAGTAGCATCGACAGGGACTATGGCTACACCTTC	CASSIDRDYGYTF
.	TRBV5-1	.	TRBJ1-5	TGCGCCAGCAGCTTGGATGGAGCAGGGCGGCAGCCCCAGCATTTT	CASSLDGAGRQPQHF
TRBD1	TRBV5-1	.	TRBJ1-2	TGCGCCAGCAGCTACCGGGACAGGGACGGCGGCTACACCTTC	CASSYRDRDGGYTF
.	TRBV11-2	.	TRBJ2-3	TGTGCCAGCAGCTTATCGGTTTCTAGCACAGATACGCAGTATTTT	CASSLSVSSTDTQYF
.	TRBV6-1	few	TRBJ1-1	TGTGCCAGCAGTGAATTGCGGGCGGGCACTGAAGCTTTCTTT	CASSELRAGTEAFF
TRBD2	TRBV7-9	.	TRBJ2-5	TGTGCCAGCAGCTCCCCCTGGCTAGCGGAAGAGACCCAGTACTTC	CASSSPWLAEETQYF
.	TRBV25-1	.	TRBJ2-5	TGTGCCAGCAGTGATCCCTTTCCGTACCAAGAGACCCAGTACTTC	CASSDPFPYQETQYF
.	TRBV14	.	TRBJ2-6	TGTGCCAGCAGCCAAGTGGACAGAGACTCTGGGGCCAACGTCCTGACTTTC	CASSQVDRDSGANVLTF
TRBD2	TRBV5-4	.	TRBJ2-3	TGTGCCAGCAGCGGGGGACTAGCGGGGGCTCACACAGATACGCAGTATTTT	CASSGGLAGAHTDTQYF
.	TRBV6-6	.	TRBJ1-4	TGTGCCAGCAGTTACGCGGGGAGGGAAAAACTGTTTTTT	CASSYAGREKLFF
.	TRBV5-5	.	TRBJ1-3	TGTGCCAGCAGCTTTCGACAAGGAAACACCATATATTTT	CASSFRQGNTIYF
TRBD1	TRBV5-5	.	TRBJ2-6	TGTGCCAGCAGCTTCCGGGACAGCCTCTCTGGGGCCAACGTCCTGACTTTC	CASSFRDSLSGANVLTF
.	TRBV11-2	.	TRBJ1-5	TGTGCCAGCAGCTTAGATATTGGAAGGCCGGGAAGGGATCAGCCCCAGCATTTT	CASSLDIGRPGRDQPQHF
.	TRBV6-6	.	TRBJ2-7	TGTGCCAGCAGTTACGGAGGACAGTCCTACGAGCAGTACTTC	CASSYGGQSYEQYF
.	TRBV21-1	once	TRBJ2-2	TGTGCCAGCTTACCCCATCGAACACCGGGGCTGTTTTTT	CASLPHRTPGLFF
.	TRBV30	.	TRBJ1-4	TGTGCCTGGACGGAGCCCTTTAATGAAAAACTGTTTTTT	CAWTEPFNEKLFF
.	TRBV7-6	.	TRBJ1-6	TGTGCCAGCAGCTTAGTCGGGGGGAGGACCTATAATTCACCCCTCCACTTT	CASSLVGGRTYNSPLHF
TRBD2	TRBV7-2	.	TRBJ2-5	TGTGCCAGCAGCTTGGGGGGTAGCGGGGGAGTGCAAGAGACCCAGTACTTC	CASSLGGSGGVQETQYF
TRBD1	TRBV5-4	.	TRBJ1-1	TGTGCCACATGGGGACAGGGCTTGAACACTGAAGCTTTCTTT	CATWGQGLNTEAFF
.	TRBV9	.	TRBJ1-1	TGTGCCAGCAGCCCTCACTGGCGGGGGCCTAACACTGAAGCTTTCTTT	CASSPHWRGPNTEAFF
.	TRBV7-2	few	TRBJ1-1	TGTGCCAGCAGCCAAAACATCAGGGGCCCCATGAACACTGAAGCTTTCTTT	CASSQNIRGPMNTEAFF
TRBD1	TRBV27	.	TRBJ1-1	TGTGCCAGCAGTTTAACAACAGGGGCGGGAACTGAAGCTTTCTTT	CASSLTTGAGTEAFF
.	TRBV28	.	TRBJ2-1	TGTGCCAGCAGCCCAGGGAATTACAATGAGCAGTTCTTC	CASSPGNYNEQFF
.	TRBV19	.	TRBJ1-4	TGTGCCAGCCTGGACTTTCTCGGGGAAAAACTGTTTTTT	CASLDFLGEKLFF
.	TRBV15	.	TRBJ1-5	TGTGCCACCAGCAGAGTACTAGAGGGGGTGAGCAATCAGCCCCAGCATTTT	CATSRVLEGVSNQPQHF
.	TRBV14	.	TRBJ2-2	TGTGCCAGCAGCCACTTCCTCCGTAGCACCGGGGAGCTGTTTTTT	CASSHFLRSTGELFF
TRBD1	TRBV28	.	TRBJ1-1	TGTGCCAGCAGTGTCCCGACAGGGACCACTGAAGCTTTCTTT	CASSVPTGTTEAFF
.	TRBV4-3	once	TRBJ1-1	TGCGCCAGCAGCCAAGATCATAACAGATTCTCCATGAACACTGAAGCTTTCTTT	CASSQDHNRFSMNTEAFF
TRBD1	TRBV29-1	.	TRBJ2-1	TGCAGCGTTTCGACAGGGGGTTTGGGTGAGCAGTTCTTC	CSVSTGGLGEQFF
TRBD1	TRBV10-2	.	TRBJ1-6	TGCGCCAGCGGGGACAGGGGTAATTCACCCCTCCACTTT	CASGDRGNSPLHF
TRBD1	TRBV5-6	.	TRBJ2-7	TGTGCCAGCAGCCGGGACAGGATTTACGAGCAGTACTTC	CASSRDRIYEQYF
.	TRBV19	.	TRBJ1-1	TGTGCCAGTAAAATACAGGGAAACCCTGAAGCTTTCTTT	CASKIQGNPEAFF
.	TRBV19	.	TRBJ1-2	TGTGCCAGCTCCACTGATGGGGGGGGATATGGCTACACCTTC	CASSTDGGGYGYTF
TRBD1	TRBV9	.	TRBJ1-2	TGTGCCAGCAGCGTAGAGAGGACAGGGGATCCTAACTATGGCTACACCTTC	CASSVERTGDPNYGYTF
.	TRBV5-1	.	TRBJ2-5	TGCGCCAGCAGCGTCGGTCAAGAGACCCAGTACTTC	CASSVGQETQYF
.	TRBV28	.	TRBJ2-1	TGTGCCAGCAGCCCCCGCGGGGCCTACAATGAGCAGTTCTTC	CASSPRGAYNEQFF